This TCR beta chain was sequenced in a study of molecular identifiers for immune sequencing clone quantification listed by TCRdb under 2018. Looking at the study overall: In a replicate experiment, RNA from 20,000 or 100,000 naive CD8 T cells was split into five aliquots, four of which were sequenced. This methods study used CD8 T cells to benchmark TCR RNA copy counting and molecular-identifier clustering-based TCR repertoire sequencing (MIDCIRS). General findings and caveats noted by the study authors: In CMV-specific effector cells, over 99% of molecules were held by clones above 20 RNA copies, whereas under 1% of molecules were held by such clones in naive cells. The naive libraries included spiked-in Jurkat TCR RNA (about 9 copies' worth), and this Jurkat TCR RNA is not part of the donor repertoire. Highly expanded clone sizes could be underestimated because identical TCR molecules may share a barcode. Even against a background of some 1 million naive CD8 T cells, spiked-in Jurkat TCR RNA amounting to a single cell's worth was reported to be detectable. Modeling indicated roughly 3.2 TCR RNA copies recovered per cell, compared with about 10 by digital PCR, which implies a capture efficiency of 25% to 35%. When barcode sub-clustering was omitted, TCR diversity was inflated by chimeric consensus sequences, with chimeras reaching as high as 47%.

Libraries of naive CD8 T cells were built from about 19,000 to 1,100,000 sorted cells, with 10%, 30% or 50% of the purified RNA used. Naive CD8 T cells were FACS-sorted as CD8+CD4-CCR7+CD45RA+ on a BD FACSAria II into RLT Plus buffer. Around 10 TCR copies' worth of Jurkat RNA were spiked into roughly 18,000-1,000,000 naive CD8 T cell samples to test detection sensitivity. CD8 T cells were enriched using RosetteSep CD8+ T Cell Enrichment Cocktail and Ficoll-Paque, and the enriched cells then underwent ACK red cell lysis. The CDR3 runs 12 residues from the cysteine to the phenylalanine. Only the CDR3 DNA stays, 36 bases, in frame from base 1. Based on the germline V gene (reference sequence), the CDR1 and CDR2 sequences are LNHDA and SQIVND. The V and J ends are trimmed by 3 bases and 7 bases, leaving 7 bases between them. Receptors were amplified or captured by PCR. Data came from an Illumina HiSeq 4000. Bulk TCR libraries were made following a previously described method, with the TCR primers given in Table S5. Purification of total RNA was performed with the Qiagen AllPrep DNA/RNA kit. Reads from multiple sequencing runs of the same library were pooled before analysis. The original methods were these. Reads were retained only if an exact TCR constant sequence was present, and the retained reads were trimmed to 150 nt and grouped according to their 12-nt molecular barcodes. Reads within each barcode group were sub-clustered using a 15% Levenshtein threshold, and quality-weighted consensus sequences were constructed for each RNA molecule. Non-functional sequences were filtered out, along with any lower-count sequence sitting one edit away from another sequence. Barcode sub-clusters with fewer than 20% of the maximum read count were removed, based on fitting two negative binomial distributions. TCRdb itself trimmed the public reads at Q25 with fastp, ran MiXCR and retained productive beta chains. One record per CDR3 amino acid sequence lists the most common genes and DNA. TCRdb, not the original authors, processed these V and J calls. Present in this sample are tens of thousands of distinct CDR3 sequences, under 20% of which were seen just once. The ten largest clonotypes hold over 1.1% of the sample.

This clonotype was found a few times. Its specific antigen is unknown. One base away there is no much larger clone; base qualities are not given. The receptor was isolated from a human donor in good health. Some libraries in this study had Jurkat cell RNA spiked in. The sequence links TRBV19 to TRBJ1-5; a confident D gene designation cannot be given. Sample: naive CD8+ T cells from blood, with Jurkat cell RNA spiked in. The cell subset or site label of this sample denotes: FACS-sorted CD8+CD4-CCR7+CD45RA+ naive T cells. The CDR3 region has the sequence CASSIEGQPQHF. The bases read TGTGCCAGTAGTATTGAGGGACAGCCCCAGCATTTT.